This TCR beta chain came from a study of yellow fever vaccine responses in identical twins. TCRdb passed the RT-PCR reads through MiXCR, listing each CDR3 protein once. The sample has 20,000 to 25,000 distinct CDR3 sequences, around 74% seen once. Study-wide points: Twins reportedly had a vaccine T cell response that seemed partly convergent, partly personalized.

Looked up from germline, CDR1 is SQVTM and CDR2 is ANQGSEA. This CDR3 is 13 amino acids long. Trimming left V 7 bases short and J 1 base short, with 13 bases between. On this clonotype itself: Its target is unknown.

The chain combines TRBV29-1 with TRBJ2-5; D tentatively reads TRBD1 or TRBD2 (6 bases each). The sequence was obtained from a woman aged 18 to 35 who received the yellow fever vaccine. The sample here was T cells from blood (PBMCs), unsorted or a sorted subset (not recorded which), taken before or after yellow fever vaccination (not recorded which). The CDR3 bases are TGCAGCGCCGAAGGAGGGGGCCAAGAGACCCAGTACTTC. Translation gives CSAEGGGQETQYF.